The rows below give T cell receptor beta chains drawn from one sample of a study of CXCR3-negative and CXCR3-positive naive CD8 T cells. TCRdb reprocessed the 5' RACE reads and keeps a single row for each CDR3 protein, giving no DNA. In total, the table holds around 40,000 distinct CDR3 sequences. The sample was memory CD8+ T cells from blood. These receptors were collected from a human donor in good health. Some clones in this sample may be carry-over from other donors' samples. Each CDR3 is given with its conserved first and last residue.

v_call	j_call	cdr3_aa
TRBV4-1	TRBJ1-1	CASSQPQGATEAFF
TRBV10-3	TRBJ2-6	CAISEDNSGANVLTF
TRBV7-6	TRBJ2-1	CASSYGSNEQFF
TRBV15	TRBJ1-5	CATSRGPTALEQPQHF
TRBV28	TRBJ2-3	CASSNGRAKITDTQYF
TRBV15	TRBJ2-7	CATSSAIDSSYEQYF
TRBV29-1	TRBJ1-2	CSVDWPEANYGYTF
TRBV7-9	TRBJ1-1	CASSLRGMNTEAFF
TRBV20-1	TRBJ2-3	CSATETGGAGADTQYF
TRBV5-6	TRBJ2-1	CASSLGLGQLTYNEQFF
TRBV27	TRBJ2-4	CASRSGAGIQYF
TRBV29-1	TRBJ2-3	CSVEMGTSTDTQYF
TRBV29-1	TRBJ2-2	CSAEGSFQGSDTGELFF